What follows are 4 T cell receptor beta chains derived from one specimen sequenced in a study of blood T cells in healthy people across ages. A second PCR of 7 to 11 cycles used a sample-barcoded 5' primer and a J-beta primer mix. Each CDR3 protein is one row after TCRdb ran MiXCR on the 5' RACE reads. The sample carries approximately 780,000 distinct CDR3 sequences, under 30% recorded once. These data were likewise used in another study, on T cells of mothers and their children.

The sequenced material came from blood. The receptor set was obtained from a boy aged 5-17 years in good health.

This chain uses TRBV12-3 or TRBV12-4 with TRBJ1-1; D remains unclear. The V end lost 10 bases, the J end lost 4 bases, and 16 bases lay between the germline ends. CDR3 length equals 13 residues. The CDR3 region is CATSGGQSTEAFF. The CDR3 DNA is TGTGCCACAAGCGGAGGGCAGTCCACTGAAGCTTTCTTT.

This chain uses TRBV2 with TRBJ2-2; TRBD1 matches 10 bases. Losses at the gene ends were 5 bases for V and 4 bases for J; bases not matched to a gene: 4. The germline V gene has CDR1 SNHLY and CDR2 FYNNEI. The CDR3 sequence is 15 residues long. The CDR3 DNA is TGTGCCAGCAGTCGACAGGGGGCGAGCACCGGGGAGCTGTTTTTT. Translated: CASSRQGASTGELFF. Full variable domain (outside the CDR3, taken from reference TRBV2 and TRBJ2-2): EPEVTQTPSHQVTQMGQEVILRCVPISNHLYFYWYRQILGQKVEFLVSFYNNEISEKSEIFDDQFSVERPDGSNFTLKIRSTKLEDSAMYFCASSRQGASTGELFFGEGSRLTVL.

This clonotype was seen just once. The chain's CDR3 is CAWSVRLDTQYF. The DNA of the CDR3 is TGTGCCTGGAGTGTTCGTCTCGATACGCAGTATTTT. The chain links TRBV30 to TRBJ2-3; D gene unclear. V lost 0 bases and J 6 bases, leaving 7 bases between the germline ends. Germline V gene data show CDR1 as GTSNPN and CDR2 as SVGIG (reference sequence). This CDR3 has 12 amino acids.

The J gene is TRBJ1-2, the V gene TRBV10-3; D remains ambiguous. CDR3 size: 14 residues. Trimming stripped 7 bases from V and 3 bases from J, with 15 bases between. Germline CDR1 is ENHRY and CDR2 is SYGVKD. Written as DNA, the CDR3 is TGTGCCATCAACCGGGTGTCGACCGACTATGGCTACACCTTC. Translating it yields CAINRVSTDYGYTF.